One sample yielded the 26 T cell receptor beta chains listed below, sequenced in a study of control samples from healthy donors and cancer patients. Clones were read by immunoSEQ multiplex PCR, and TCRdb kept only the in-frame ones, dropping some. The data hold 100,000 to 150,000 clones, with around 90% observed a single time. Sequencing was carried out using blood. The origin of the receptors is a man aged 40-55 years in good health.

This clone was seen only once. The junction and the germline gene differ at one end; a read error may be behind it. The genes are TRBV12-3 or TRBV12-4 and TRBJ2-7; 9 bases are a match to TRBD2. The CDR3 loop spans 12 amino acids. CDR3: CASLISGGIQVF. CDR3 DNA: TGTGCCAGCTTAATAAGCGGGGGGATTCAGGTATTC.

The chain uses TRBV29-1 and TRBJ2-7; 9 positions agree with TRBD2. With 4 bases clipped from V and 6 bases from J, the junction kept 10 bases outside the gene matches. The V gene's germline CDR1 is SQVTM and CDR2 ANQGSEA. This CDR3 is built from 14 residues. The CDR3 DNA reads as TGCAGCGTTGCCTTATGGCGGGGGGGCTTCGAGCAGTACTTC. Protein product: CSVALWRGGFEQYF.

This clone was counted once. V and J are TRBV28 and TRBJ2-2, with D possibly matching TRBD2 (5 bases). CDR1 and CDR2 from the germline V gene are MDHEN and SYDVKM. The CDR3 covers 13 residues. Trimming pared 10 bases from V and 3 bases from J, leaving 12 bases between. CDR3 region: CATEEGYTGELFF. CDR3 sequence (DNA): TGTGCCACCGAAGAGGGATACACCGGGGAGCTGTTTTTT.

This clone was counted once. The chain links TRBV9 to TRBJ1-1; D may be TRBD1 (5 bases). Trimming stripped 4 bases from V and 1 base from J, with 11 bases between. CDR3 length: 14 amino acids. Per germline, CDR1 SGDLS and CDR2 YYNGEE. In DNA form, the CDR3 reads TGTGCCAGCAGCCCCCGCCAGGGGAACACTGAAGCTTTCTTT. Its translation is CASSPRQGNTEAFF.

V usage is TRBV15 and J usage is TRBJ1-2; 9 bases agree with TRBD1. V was clipped by 5 bases and J by 0 bases; unmatched bases: 4. CDR3 size: 15 residues. CDR1 and CDR2 (germline): LNHNV, YYDKDF (reference sequence). CDR3 region: CATSEDRGSNYGYTF. The CDR3 DNA sequence: TGTGCCACCAGCGAGGACAGGGGTTCTAACTATGGCTACACCTTC.

The V gene is TRBV10-2, the J gene TRBJ1-1; D gene uncertain. Germline CDR1 is WSHSY and CDR2 is SAAADI. Trimming removed 7 bases from V and 2 bases from J, with 11 bases in between. The CDR3 loop spans 13 amino acids. The chain's CDR3 is CASTRDVNTEAFF. The CDR3 DNA follows: TGCGCCAGCACCAGAGACGTAAACACTGAAGCTTTCTTT.

The chain carries TRBV7-2 and TRBJ1-1; D unresolved. This CDR3 has 14 amino acids. Germline lookup yields CDR1 SGHTA and CDR2 FQGNSA. V was cut by 1 base and J by 5 bases, with 11 bases left in between. CDR3 residues: CASSLVATATEAFF. CDR3 DNA sequence: TGTGCCAGCAGCTTAGTGGCCACAGCGACTGAAGCTTTCTTT.

The chain uses TRBV28 and TRBJ2-3; D possibly uses TRBD1 or TRBD2 (6 bases each). The CDR3 covers 19 residues. Trimming pared 0 bases from V and 0 bases from J, leaving 19 bases between. Germline assignment: CDR1 MDHEN and CDR2 SYDVKM. In DNA, the CDR3 is TGTGCCAGCAGTTTATGGGGAGGAAAGGGGACAACTAGCACAGATACGCAGTATTTT. Residues: CASSLWGGKGTTSTDTQYF.

The chain carries TRBV6-2 or TRBV6-3 and TRBJ2-1, with 8 bases identical to TRBD1. Germline CDR1 reads MNHEY; CDR2 reads SVGEGT. CDR3 length: 15 amino acids. V lost 6 bases and J lost 3; bases outside the gene matches: 7. CDR3 loop: CASSPGQDGYNEQFF. The CDR3, as DNA: TGTGCCAGCAGCCCGGGACAGGATGGCTACAATGAGCAGTTCTTC.

The gene calls are TRBV6-6 and TRBJ2-1, with D possibly matching TRBD2 (6 bases). This CDR3 has 10 residues. The V and J ends lost 6 bases and 11 bases respectively, with 8 bases between them. In germline, CDR1 is MNHNY, CDR2 SVGAGI (reference sequence). In DNA form, the CDR3 reads TGTGCCAGCAGGCGGGGCCAGCAGTTCTTC. Protein product: CASRRGQQFF.

The V and J genes are TRBV11-2 and TRBJ2-7; D gene uncertain. With 0 bases removed from V and 1 base from J, the gap between germline ends came to 7 bases. The V gene's germline CDR1 is SGHAT and CDR2 FQNNGV. This CDR3 region has 14 residues. As DNA, the CDR3 is TGTGCCAGCAGCTTAGAACGGCTGTCCTACGAGCAGTACTTC. This translates into CASSLERLSYEQYF.

The rearrangement links TRBV7-5 to TRBJ1-6. TRBV7-5 is tagged as a pseudogene. The CDR3 spans 17 residues. CDR3 sequence (DNA): TGTGCCAGAAGCTTATTTAGGGAGGGGAGCTATAATTCACCCCTCCACTTT. Its translation is CARSLFREGSYNSPLHF.

V is TRBV3-1 (or the pseudogene TRBV3-2) and J is TRBJ2-7, with 7 bases fitting TRBD2. The J segment lost 3 bases and the V segment lost 4 bases, leaving 3 bases of the junction unmatched. Germline lookup yields CDR1 LGHDT and CDR2 YNNKEL (reference sequence). This CDR3 region has 13 residues. The CDR3 sequence: CASSRGRGYEQYF. The CDR3 DNA reads TGTGCCAGCAGCCGTGGGAGGGGCTACGAGCAGTACTTC.

The chain recombines TRBV6-5 with TRBJ2-4; D possibly corresponds to TRBD1 (5 bases). Germline CDR1 is MNHEY and CDR2 is SVGAGI. This CDR3 is built from 14 residues. Deletions cut 5 bases from V and 0 bases from J, with 8 bases between. Here the CDR3 reads CASSRQGAKNIQYF. CDR3 nucleotide sequence: TGTGCCAGCAGTCGGCAGGGAGCCAAAAACATTCAGTACTTC.

The chain couples TRBV7-8 to TRBJ1-5; D call uncertain. Per germline, CDR1 SGHVS and CDR2 FQNEAQ. This CDR3 has 14 residues. Trimming took off 5 bases at V and 1 base at J, with 9 bases between the two ends. CDR3 region: CASSGPGSNQPQHF. The CDR3 region has the DNA TGTGCCAGCAGCGGTCCGGGGAGCAATCAGCCCCAGCATTTT.

The chain recombines TRBV30 with TRBJ1-5; D perhaps matches TRBD1 (6 bases). This CDR3 spans 13 amino acids. V lost 3 bases to trimming and J lost 4 bases, with 10 bases between them. In germline, CDR1 is GTSNPN, CDR2 SVGIG (reference sequence). The CDR3 bases are TGTGCCTGGAGCCTAGACAGGAATCAGCCCCAGCATTTT. This codes for CAWSLDRNQPQHF.

This chain links TRBV4-1 with TRBJ2-7, with 7 bases that match TRBD1. Germline values: CDR1 MGHRA, CDR2 YSYEKL. The V and J ends lost 1 base and 3 bases, in that order; junction bases with no gene match: 6. The CDR3 totals 15 residues. CDR3 sequence reads: CASSQATGSLYEQYF. The CDR3 DNA follows: TGCGCCAGCAGCCAAGCGACAGGGTCACTCTACGAGCAGTACTTC.

The CDR3 nucleotides read TGTGCCAGCAGTGAAGGGGGCCTAGGGGACACCATATATTTT. Protein product: CASSEGGLGDTIYF. The V gene is TRBV9, the J gene TRBJ1-3, with 7 bases fitting TRBD1. Germline assignment: CDR1 SGDLS and CDR2 YYNGEE. V shed 5 bases and J 8 bases; nucleotides not matched to a gene: 10. The length of the CDR3 is 14 residues.

The V call is TRBV2, the J call TRBJ2-5; 15 nucleotides align to TRBD2. The CDR3 spans 17 residues. Germline CDR1 SNHLY, CDR2 FYNNEI. The V and J ends lost 7 bases and 4 bases, in that order; junction bases with no gene match: 10. The CDR3 protein is CASKRTSGGAGVETQYF. The CDR3 region has the DNA TGTGCCAGCAAAAGGACTAGCGGGGGGGCCGGGGTAGAGACCCAGTACTTC.

This clone was detected a few times. The V call is TRBV5-7, the J call TRBJ1-1, with D uncertain. TRBV5-7 counts as an open reading frame of uncertain function. The CDR3 contains 12 residues. V dropped 4 bases and J dropped 10 bases, with 14 bases sitting between them. The CDR3, as DNA: TGTGCCAGCAGCCGGGTCGATTGGGCAGCTTTCTTT. It is translated as CASSRVDWAAFF.

The chain joins TRBV10-3 to TRBJ1-2, with 8 bases that match TRBD1. The CDR3 is 16 residues long. Germline V gives CDR1 ENHRY, CDR2 SYGVKD. V lost 2 bases, J lost 2 bases, and 7 bases stayed unmatched. The CDR3 protein is CAISEHWTGKNYGYTF. CDR3 in DNA: TGTGCCATCAGTGAGCACTGGACAGGGAAAAACTATGGCTACACCTTC.

This clone was detected only once. The rearrangement links TRBV2 to TRBJ2-1, with 11 bases matching TRBD2. Germline loops: CDR1 SNHLY, CDR2 FYNNEI. With V trimmed by 6 bases and J by 10 bases, 5 bases remained unmatched. This CDR3 is 13 amino acids long. The CDR3 is CASSPRLAGEQFF. CDR3 sequence (DNA): TGTGCCAGCAGCCCCAGACTAGCGGGAGAGCAGTTCTTC.

The chain couples TRBV6-5 to TRBJ1-2; 8 bases map to TRBD1. The germline V gene has CDR1 MNHEY and CDR2 SVGAGI. The V and J ends lost 8 bases and 4 bases, in that order; junction bases with no gene match: 3. This CDR3 is 12 amino acids long. CDR3 loop: CASQTGGYGYTF. The CDR3 DNA sequence: TGTGCCAGCCAAACAGGGGGCTATGGCTACACCTTC.

V usage is TRBV5-1 and J usage is TRBJ2-5; D unclear. Germline values: CDR1 SGHRS, CDR2 YFSETQ. The CDR3 has 13 amino acids. The V and J ends lost 3 bases and 5 bases respectively, with 11 bases between them. DNA for the CDR3: TGCGCCAGCAGCTCGGGCCCCGAGGAGACCCAGTACTTC. It encodes CASSSGPEETQYF. Together with reference TRBV5-1 and TRBJ2-5, the CDR3 gives the full variable domain: KAGVTQTPRYLIKTRGQQVTLSCSPISGHRSVSWYQQTPGQGLQFLFEYFSETQRNKGNFPGRFSGRQFSNSRSEMNVSTLELGDSALYLCASSSGPEETQYFGPGTRLLVL.

This rearrangement joins TRBV19 to TRBJ2-5, with D unresolved. Germline assignment: CDR1 LNHDA and CDR2 SQIVND (reference sequence). This CDR3 contains 14 residues. V gave up 4 bases and J gave up 4 bases, with 13 bases separating them. The CDR3 DNA follows: TGTGCCAGTAGTACCCGGGTCTTACTAGAGACCCAGTACTTC. Amino acid sequence: CASSTRVLLETQYF.

The CDR3 DNA is TGTGCCAGCAGCCAAGGCCCCTCTGGAAACACCATATATTTT. This codes for CASSQGPSGNTIYF. V gene TRBV3-1 (or the pseudogene TRBV3-2) combines with J gene TRBJ1-3; D not certain. CDR3 length: 14 residues. Germline values: CDR1 LGHDT, CDR2 YNNKEL (reference sequence). With 1 base removed from V and 0 bases from J, the gap between germline ends came to 4 bases.